This T cell receptor beta chain originates from a study of regulatory T cells in long-lasting Graves disease. General study points: Newly diagnosed Graves' patients had higher TCR diversity than persistent ones.

Construction of TCR beta libraries relied on iRepertoire HTBI primers and on Arm-PCR targeting CDR3 regions. Using its own MiXCR run on the multiplex PCR reads, TCRdb lists one record per CDR3 protein. The table shows some 300,000 distinct CDR3 sequences, with approximately 20% occurring only once. Comments on this clonotype: Its antigen is not identified.

Per the germline V gene, CDR1 is LGHNA and CDR2 is YSLEER. The CDR3 has 15 residues. J was trimmed by 7 bases and V by 0 bases; bases with no gene match: 5. Time point indicated: persistent/refractory GD, antithyroid drugs over 5 years with positive TRAb. There was RNA extracted from PBMCs, and the TCR library was made from it. The gene calls are TRBV4-3 and TRBJ2-4; 8 bases agree with TRBD2. This TCR was sampled from a female donor with Graves disease. The source was peripheral blood mononuclear cells (PBMCs), collected when the disease was refractory, from a patient treated with antithyroid drugs. The CDR3 DNA follows: TGCGCCAGCAGCCAAGAAGCGGGAGTACTGAACATTCAGTACTTC. Amino acid sequence: CASSQEAGVLNIQYF.